This passage covers 15 T cell receptor beta chains from one sample sequenced in a study of response to subunit inactivated influenza vaccine. Using its own MiXCR run on the RT-PCR reads, TCRdb lists one record per CDR3 protein. The table shows approximately 530,000 distinct CDR3 sequences, with approximately 13% occurring only once. The source was PBMCs from blood, collected about 6 weeks after vaccination. The receptors derive from a middle-aged man who received an inactivated influenza vaccine.

This clonotype showed up many times. This chain uses TRBV20-1 with TRBJ2-3; D is unresolved. The V gene's germline CDR1 is DFQATT and CDR2 SNEGSKA (reference sequence). V was shortened by 3 bases and J by 4 bases, with 5 bases between the two germline ends. This CDR3 spans 11 amino acids. As DNA, the CDR3 is TGCAGTGCTAGCAACGCAGATACGCAGTATTTT. It codes for CSASNADTQYF.

In its sample, this clonotype was seen many times. V and J are TRBV5-1 and TRBJ2-7, with D perhaps TRBD1 (6 bases). Germline V lookup: CDR1 SGHRS, CDR2 YFSETQ. Trimming took 4 bases from V and 3 from J, leaving 11 bases between them. This CDR3 spans 13 amino acids. The CDR3 DNA is TGCGCCAGCAGCCTCTCACAGGGCTACGAGCAGTACTTC. It encodes CASSLSQGYEQYF.

The chain is built from TRBV7-9 and TRBJ2-1; D possibly corresponds to TRBD1 (5 bases). With 5 bases removed from V and 5 bases from J, the gap between germline ends came to 10 bases. Germline assignment: CDR1 SEHNR and CDR2 FQNEAQ (reference sequence). The CDR3 runs 13 residues. CDR3 in DNA: TGTGCCAGCAGCGTGGACATCAACAATGAGCAGTTCTTC. Translating it yields CASSVDINNEQFF.

The V call is TRBV5-1, the J call TRBJ2-5; TRBD1 matches at 9 bases. Germline V gives CDR1 SGHRS, CDR2 YFSETQ. The junction had 6 bases not matched to a gene; V was cut back by 4 bases and J by 5 bases. This CDR3 has 14 residues. The CDR3 nucleotides read TGCGCCAGCAGCCCAGGACAGGGGTTGGAGACCCAGTACTTC. The encoded protein is CASSPGQGLETQYF.

The chain employs TRBV5-5 and TRBJ2-7; TRBD2 matches at 11 bases. The CDR3 has 15 residues. Germline V gene sequence: CDR1 SGHKS, CDR2 YYEKEE (reference sequence). V lost 2 bases, J lost 6 bases, and 7 bases stayed unmatched. CDR3 sequence: CASSFSPSGRLEQYF. The CDR3, as DNA: TGTGCCAGCAGCTTTTCTCCTAGCGGGAGGCTCGAGCAGTACTTC.

The chain couples TRBV5-1 to TRBJ1-2; 10 bases line up with TRBD1. The CDR3 consists of 14 residues. Germline CDR1 is SGHRS and CDR2 is YFSETQ. V trimming: 4 bases; J trimming: 8 bases; junction bases outside the gene matches: 8. The CDR3 bases are TGCGCCAGCAGCAAGCCGGGACAGGGGCTCGGCTACACCTTC. This codes for CASSKPGQGLGYTF.

This clonotype has a handful of counts. V is TRBV6-2 or TRBV6-3 and J is TRBJ2-2; D might be TRBD1 (5 bases). Germline V lookup: CDR1 MNHEY, CDR2 SVGEGT. This CDR3 spans 12 amino acids. The V gene lost 10 bases and the J gene lost 7 bases, with 13 bases spanning the gap. The CDR3 DNA follows: TGTGCCACCCAACCCCAGGGCGGGGAGCTGTTTTTT. It translates to CATQPQGGELFF.

This clonotype appeared a few times. The rearrangement uses TRBV7-9 and TRBJ2-7; D unresolved. The CDR3 sequence is 14 residues long. The ends were cut back, 5 bases at V and 12 bases at J, with 23 bases in the middle. CDR1 is SEHNR and CDR2 is FQNEAQ in the germline V gene (reference sequence). The CDR3 reads CASSVRVAPLPLYF. The DNA of the CDR3 is TGTGCCAGCAGCGTACGGGTCGCTCCCCTGCCCCTGTACTTC. The full variable domain, completed using reference TRBV7-9 and TRBJ2-7, is DTGVSQNPRHKITKRGQNVTFRCDPISEHNRLYWYRQTLGQGPEFLTYFQNEAQLEKSRLLSDRFSAERPKGSFSTLEIQRTEQGDSAMYLCASSVRVAPLPLYFGPGTRLTVT.

This chain connects TRBV20-1 to TRBJ1-2; D not certain. The CDR3 extends over 12 amino acids. CDR1 and CDR2 from the germline V gene are DFQATT and SNEGSKA (reference sequence). V was shortened by 4 bases and J by 1 base, with 7 bases between the two germline ends. Here the CDR3 DNA reads TGCAGTGCTACAGACGATAACTATGGCTACACCTTC. It encodes CSATDDNYGYTF.

Here the CDR3 reads CASSQDAGDQETQYF. The CDR3 bases are TGCGCCAGCAGCCAAGACGCAGGGGACCAAGAGACCCAGTACTTC. V gene TRBV4-1 combines with J gene TRBJ2-5; D is perhaps TRBD1 (6 bases). From germline, CDR1 is MGHRA and CDR2 YSYEKL. This CDR3 has 15 residues. V was clipped by 0 bases and J by 0 bases, with 8 bases between them.

This chain joins TRBV9 and TRBJ1-1; 8 bases are shared with TRBD1. The trim removed 3 bases at V and 1 base at J, leaving 11 bases unmatched. The CDR3 is 17 amino acids. Germline assignment: CDR1 SGDLS and CDR2 YYNGEE. The CDR3 loop is CASSEHRGKDRNTEAFF. The CDR3 DNA reads TGTGCCAGCAGCGAACACAGGGGGAAGGATAGGAACACTGAAGCTTTCTTT.

A few counts support this clonotype. The chain carries TRBV15 and TRBJ2-7, with 7 bases that match TRBD1. The CDR3 extends over 14 amino acids. The germline CDR1 and CDR2 sequences are LNHNV and YYDKDF (reference sequence). V lost 5 bases, J lost 0 bases, and 4 bases stayed unmatched. The CDR3 DNA follows: TGTGCCACCAGCGCAGGGACAGACTCCTACGAGCAGTACTTC. The encoded protein is CATSAGTDSYEQYF. Looking up the rest from reference TRBV15 and TRBJ2-7 gives the full variable domain: DAMVIQNPRYQVTQFGKPVTLSCSQTLNHNVMYWYQQKSSQAPKLLFHYYDKDFNNEADTPDNFQSRRPNTSFCFLDIRSPGLGDTAMYLCATSAGTDSYEQYFGPGTRLTVT.

Concerning this clonotype: A much larger clone sits a single nucleotide away, making a read error possible. The chain recombines TRBV7-2 with TRBJ2-3; perhaps TRBD1 as D (6 bases). This CDR3 is 13 amino acids long. Germline-derived CDR1 and CDR2 are SGHTA and FQGNSA. V was shortened by 5 bases and J by 8 bases, with 14 bases between the two germline ends. The DNA for the CDR3 is TGTGCCAGCAGCCCCCTCAGCAGGGGTACGCAGTATTTT. Translating it yields CASSPLSRGTQYF.

This clonotype was seen a handful of times. As DNA, the CDR3 is TGTGCCAGCAGCCCGACAGAGAGCTCTGGGGCCAACGTCCTGACTTTC. It translates to CASSPTESSGANVLTF. The J gene is TRBJ2-6, the V gene TRBV27; a possible D gene is TRBD1 (5 bases). The CDR3 spans 16 residues. Deletions cut 6 bases from V and 0 bases from J, with 12 bases between. Looked up from germline, CDR1 is MNHEY and CDR2 is SMNVEV (reference sequence).

The chain has TRBV11-3 and TRBJ2-1; TRBD2 matches at 7 bases. V lost 2 bases, J lost 9 bases, and 13 bases stayed unmatched. The CDR3 loop spans 16 amino acids. CDR1 SGHNT and CDR2 YENEEA come from the germline V gene. DNA for the CDR3: TGTGCCAGCAGCTTAAAAGCGCCGGGACTATGGGTTGAGCAGTTCTTC. This codes for CASSLKAPGLWVEQFF.